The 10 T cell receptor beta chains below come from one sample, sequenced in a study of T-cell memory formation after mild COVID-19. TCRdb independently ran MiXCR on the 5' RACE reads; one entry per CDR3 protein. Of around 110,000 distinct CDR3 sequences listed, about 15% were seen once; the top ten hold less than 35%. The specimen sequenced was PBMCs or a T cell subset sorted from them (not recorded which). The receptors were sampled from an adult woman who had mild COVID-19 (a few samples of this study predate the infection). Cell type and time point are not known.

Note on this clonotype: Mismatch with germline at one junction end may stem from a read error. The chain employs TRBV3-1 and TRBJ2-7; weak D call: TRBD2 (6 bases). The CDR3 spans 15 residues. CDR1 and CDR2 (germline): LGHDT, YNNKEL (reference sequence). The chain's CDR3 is CASSLQTAPGDEKYF. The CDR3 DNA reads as TGTGCCAGCAGCCTGCAGACAGCGCCGGGGGACGAGAAGTACTTC.

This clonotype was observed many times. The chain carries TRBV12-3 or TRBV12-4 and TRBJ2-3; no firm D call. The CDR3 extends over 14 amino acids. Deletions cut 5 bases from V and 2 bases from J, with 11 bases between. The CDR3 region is CASSRSTNTDTQYF. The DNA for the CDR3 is TGTGCCAGCAGTAGATCAACAAACACAGATACGCAGTATTTT.

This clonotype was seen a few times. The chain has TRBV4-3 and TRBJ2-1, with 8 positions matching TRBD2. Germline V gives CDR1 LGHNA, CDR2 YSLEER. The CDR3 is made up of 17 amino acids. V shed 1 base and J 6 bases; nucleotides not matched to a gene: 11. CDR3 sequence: CASSQASGTSSVNEQFF. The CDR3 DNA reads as TGCGCCAGCAGCCAAGCCTCCGGGACTAGTAGTGTCAATGAGCAGTTCTTC.

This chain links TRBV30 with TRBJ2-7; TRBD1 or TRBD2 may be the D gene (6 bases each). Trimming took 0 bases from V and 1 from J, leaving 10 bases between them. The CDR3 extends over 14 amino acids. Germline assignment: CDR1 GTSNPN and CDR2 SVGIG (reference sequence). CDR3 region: CAWSVEGVSYEQYF. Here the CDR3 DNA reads TGTGCCTGGAGTGTGGAGGGGGTATCCTACGAGCAGTACTTC.

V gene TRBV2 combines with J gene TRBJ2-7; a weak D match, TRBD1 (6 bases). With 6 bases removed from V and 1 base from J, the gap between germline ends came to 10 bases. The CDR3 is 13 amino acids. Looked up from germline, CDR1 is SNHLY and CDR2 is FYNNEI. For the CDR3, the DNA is TGTGCCAGCAGAACGGACAGATCCTACGAGCAGTACTTC. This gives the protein CASRTDRSYEQYF.

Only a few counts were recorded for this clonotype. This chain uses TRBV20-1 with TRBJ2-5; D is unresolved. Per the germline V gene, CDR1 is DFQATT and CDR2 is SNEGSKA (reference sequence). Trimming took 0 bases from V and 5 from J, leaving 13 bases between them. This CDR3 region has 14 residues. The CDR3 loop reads CSARDGRVWETQYF. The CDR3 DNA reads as TGCAGTGCTAGAGATGGACGGGTTTGGGAGACCCAGTACTTC.

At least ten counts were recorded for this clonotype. The CDR3 DNA is TGTGCCAGCAGCCCGCTTACGCTGACGGATGGGAATTCACCCCTCCACTTT. Residues: CASSPLTLTDGNSPLHF. This chain uses TRBV5-5 with TRBJ1-6; D uncertain. CDR3 length equals 17 residues. CDR1 is SGHKS and CDR2 is YYEKEE in the germline V gene (reference sequence). With 4 bases removed from V and 7 bases from J, the gap between germline ends came to 21 bases.

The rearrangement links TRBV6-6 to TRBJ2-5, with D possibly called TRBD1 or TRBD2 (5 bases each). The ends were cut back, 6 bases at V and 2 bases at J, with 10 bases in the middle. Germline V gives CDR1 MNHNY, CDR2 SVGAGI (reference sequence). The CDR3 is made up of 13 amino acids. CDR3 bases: TGTGCCAGCAGCGGGGCAGATCAAGAGACCCAGTACTTC. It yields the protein CASSGADQETQYF.

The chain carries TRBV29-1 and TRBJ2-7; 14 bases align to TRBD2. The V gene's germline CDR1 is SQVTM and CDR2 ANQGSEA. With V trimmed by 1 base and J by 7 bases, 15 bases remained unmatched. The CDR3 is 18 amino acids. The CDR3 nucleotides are TGCAGCGTTGAAGGACTAGCGGGAGGGGATTCCATGAGGTATGAGCAGTACTTC. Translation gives CSVEGLAGGDSMRYEQYF.

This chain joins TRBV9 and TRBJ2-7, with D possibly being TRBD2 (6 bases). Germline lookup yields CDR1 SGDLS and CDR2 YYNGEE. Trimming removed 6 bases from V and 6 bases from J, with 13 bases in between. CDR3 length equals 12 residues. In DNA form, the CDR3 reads TGTGCCAGCAACGGGGCCGGGGGCGAGCAGTACTTC. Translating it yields CASNGAGGEQYF.